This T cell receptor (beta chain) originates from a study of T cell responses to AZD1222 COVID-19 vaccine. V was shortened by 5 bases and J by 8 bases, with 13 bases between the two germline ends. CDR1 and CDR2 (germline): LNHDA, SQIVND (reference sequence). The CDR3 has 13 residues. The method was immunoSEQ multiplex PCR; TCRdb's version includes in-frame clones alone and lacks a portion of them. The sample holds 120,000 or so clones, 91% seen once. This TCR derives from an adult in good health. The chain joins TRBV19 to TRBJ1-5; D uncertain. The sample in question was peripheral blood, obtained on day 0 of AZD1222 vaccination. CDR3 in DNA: TGTGCCAGTAGTGTAACCTGGGTGGAGCCCCAGCATTTT. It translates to CASSVTWVEPQHF.